Listed below are T cell receptor beta chains from one sample, sequenced in a study of cytomegalovirus exposure and HLA in healthy donors. Assay used: immunoSEQ multiplex PCR; TCRdb lists only in-frame clones, some missing. In the table there are some 120,000 clones, roughly 82% of which are singletons. The sample was PBMCs. Source of these receptors: a male donor in good health and CMV-seropositive. CDR3s include the opening cysteine and the closing phenylalanine or tryptophan. Each record gives: V gene, clone size, J gene, CDR3 length, D gene, CDR3 DNA, CDR3 protein. D genes are given only for firm matches. Where a row states a size, it is once, few, many or the class of an expanded clone; other rows omit it.

v_gene: TRBV15; abundance: -; j_gene: TRBJ1-5; len: 16; d_gene: -; CDR3nt: TGTGCCACCAGCAGGCCGGGACACCCGACCTATCAGCCCCAGCATTTT; CDR3aa: CATSRPGHPTYQPQHF
v_gene: TRBV28; abundance: -; j_gene: TRBJ1-2; len: 13; d_gene: TRBD1; CDR3nt: TGTGCCAGCAGTAGAACAGGGGGCTATGGCTACACCTTC; CDR3aa: CASSRTGGYGYTF
v_gene: TRBV19; abundance: -; j_gene: TRBJ1-3; len: 14; d_gene: -; CDR3nt: TGTGCCAGCAGGCCCTCGAGCTCTGGAAACACCATATATTTT; CDR3aa: CASRPSSSGNTIYF
v_gene: TRBV7-9; abundance: -; j_gene: TRBJ2-5; len: 15; d_gene: TRBD2; CDR3nt: TGTGCCAGCAGCTTGGGGACTAGCGGCCAAGAGACCCAGTACTTC; CDR3aa: CASSLGTSGQETQYF
v_gene: TRBV27; abundance: -; j_gene: TRBJ2-3; len: 18; d_gene: TRBD2; CDR3nt: TGTGCCAGCAGTTTACTAGCGGGAGGTCGATCTCTAACAGATACGCAGTATTTT; CDR3aa: CASSLLAGGRSLTDTQYF
v_gene: TRBV28; abundance: -; j_gene: TRBJ2-2; len: 13; d_gene: -; CDR3nt: TGTGCCAGCAGAACTCGAGACACCGGGGAGCTGTTTTTT; CDR3aa: CASRTRDTGELFF
v_gene: TRBV9; abundance: -; j_gene: TRBJ2-1; len: 15; d_gene: -; CDR3nt: TGTGCCAGCAGCGTAGAGGCAACTAGATACAATGAGCAGTTCTTC; CDR3aa: CASSVEATRYNEQFF
v_gene: TRBV5-6; abundance: -; j_gene: TRBJ1-2; len: 15; d_gene: TRBD1; CDR3nt: TGTGCCAGCAGCTTCGGGACAGGGTGGAGCTATGGCTACACCTTC; CDR3aa: CASSFGTGWSYGYTF
v_gene: TRBV5-1; abundance: -; j_gene: TRBJ2-3; len: 18; d_gene: TRBD2; CDR3nt: TGCGCCAGCAGCCTGCCTAGCGGGAGGCCCTCCTGGACAGATACGCAGTATTTT; CDR3aa: CASSLPSGRPSWTDTQYF
v_gene: TRBV7-9; abundance: -; j_gene: TRBJ1-1; len: 11; d_gene: -; CDR3nt: TGTGCCAGCAGCTTGAGAAGCGAAGCTTTCTTT; CDR3aa: CASSLRSEAFF
v_gene: TRBV18; abundance: -; j_gene: TRBJ1-3; len: 16; d_gene: -; CDR3nt: TGTGCCAGCTCACCACGACAGGTTACCTCTGGAAACACCATATATTTT; CDR3aa: CASSPRQVTSGNTIYF
v_gene: TRBV9; abundance: -; j_gene: TRBJ2-1; len: 15; d_gene: TRBD2; CDR3nt: TGTGCCAGCAGCGTAGTTGCCGGACTAGCTCATGAGCAGTTCTTC; CDR3aa: CASSVVAGLAHEQFF
v_gene: TRBV14; abundance: -; j_gene: TRBJ2-3; len: 15; d_gene: -; CDR3nt: TGTGCCAGCAGCCAAGAACAGATCAGCACAGATACGCAGTATTTT; CDR3aa: CASSQEQISTDTQYF
v_gene: TRBV28; abundance: once; j_gene: TRBJ1-2; len: 11; d_gene: -; CDR3nt: TGTGCCAGCAGGGAGAACTATGGCTACACCTTC; CDR3aa: CASRENYGYTF
v_gene: TRBV27; abundance: -; j_gene: TRBJ1-6; len: 15; d_gene: TRBD1; CDR3nt: TGTGCCAGCGCCACGGGACAGGGGGCGGATTCACCCCTCCACTTT; CDR3aa: CASATGQGADSPLHF
v_gene: TRBV5-1; abundance: few; j_gene: TRBJ2-7; len: 16; d_gene: -; CDR3nt: TGCGCCAGCAGCTTGGGTGGGCAGGGGCCAGCCTACGAGCAGTACTTC; CDR3aa: CASSLGGQGPAYEQYF
v_gene: TRBV30; abundance: -; j_gene: TRBJ2-6; len: 15; d_gene: -; CDR3nt: TGTGCCTCAAGGGGTTTCTGGTCCGGGGCCAACGTCCTGACTTTC; CDR3aa: CASRGFWSGANVLTF
v_gene: TRBV19; abundance: -; j_gene: TRBJ2-7; len: 15; d_gene: -; CDR3nt: TGTGCCAGTAGTATTAAGGCGGATACCGCCTACGAGCAGTACTTC; CDR3aa: CASSIKADTAYEQYF
v_gene: TRBV4-3; abundance: -; j_gene: TRBJ2-1; len: 16; d_gene: -; CDR3nt: TGCGCCAGCAGCCAAGATAGAGGCGGGTCCCGGGGAGAGCAGTTCTTC; CDR3aa: CASSQDRGGSRGEQFF
v_gene: TRBV4-3; abundance: -; j_gene: TRBJ2-1; len: 16; d_gene: -; CDR3nt: TGCGCCAGCAGCCCAGCTCTGTCGGGAATAACGAATGAGCAGTTCTTC; CDR3aa: CASSPALSGITNEQFF
v_gene: TRBV2; abundance: -; j_gene: TRBJ2-5; len: 14; d_gene: TRBD1; CDR3nt: TGTGCCAGCAGGGGACAGGGGGGTTTGGAGACCCAGTACTTC; CDR3aa: CASRGQGGLETQYF
v_gene: TRBV9; abundance: few; j_gene: TRBJ2-2; len: 15; d_gene: -; CDR3nt: TGTGCCAGCAGCGTCTCCAGCGGCTTCACCGGGGAGCTGTTTTTT; CDR3aa: CASSVSSGFTGELFF
v_gene: TRBV11-2; abundance: -; j_gene: TRBJ2-7; len: 13; d_gene: -; CDR3nt: TGTGCCAGCAGCCCCAGGGTGCGGTACGAGCAGTACTTC; CDR3aa: CASSPRVRYEQYF
v_gene: TRBV6-6; abundance: -; j_gene: TRBJ2-1; len: 16; d_gene: -; CDR3nt: TGTGCCAGCAACCGGAGGGGAGCAAGCTCCTACAATGAGCAGTTCTTC; CDR3aa: CASNRRGASSYNEQFF
v_gene: TRBV29-1; abundance: -; j_gene: TRBJ2-7; len: 16; d_gene: TRBD2; CDR3nt: TGCAGCACCAACCGGGCGGGGGTTTCGGGCTCCTACGAGCAGTACTTC; CDR3aa: CSTNRAGVSGSYEQYF
v_gene: TRBV18; abundance: -; j_gene: TRBJ1-1; len: 13; d_gene: -; CDR3nt: TGTGCCACTCAACGAGGGGGGAACACTGAAGCTTTCTTT; CDR3aa: CATQRGGNTEAFF
v_gene: TRBV6-6; abundance: -; j_gene: TRBJ2-1; len: 16; d_gene: TRBD2; CDR3nt: TGTGCCAGCAGTATACTAGCGGGAGGGCCGGGGAATGAGCAGTTCTTC; CDR3aa: CASSILAGGPGNEQFF
v_gene: TRBV19; abundance: -; j_gene: TRBJ2-5; len: 16; d_gene: TRBD2; CDR3nt: TGTGCCAGTAGTCCCCGAGGACTAGCGGGAGGAGAGACCCAGTACTTC; CDR3aa: CASSPRGLAGGETQYF
v_gene: TRBV6-5; abundance: -; j_gene: TRBJ1-1; len: 15; d_gene: -; CDR3nt: TGTGCCAGCAGTTACTTCGGCAGGGCCGGGACTGAAGCTTTCTTT; CDR3aa: CASSYFGRAGTEAFF
v_gene: TRBV11-2; abundance: -; j_gene: TRBJ1-4; len: 17; d_gene: TRBD1; CDR3nt: TGTGCCAGCAGCTCAACCGCTGACAGGGGGCGGTTTGAAAAACTGTTTTTT; CDR3aa: CASSSTADRGRFEKLFF
v_gene: TRBV7-2; abundance: -; j_gene: TRBJ2-7; len: 15; d_gene: TRBD1; CDR3nt: TGTGCCAGCAGCCATAAGACAGGGACAACGTACGAGCAGTACTTC; CDR3aa: CASSHKTGTTYEQYF
v_gene: TRBV27; abundance: -; j_gene: TRBJ2-7; len: 14; d_gene: -; CDR3nt: TGTGCCAGCAGTTTTGGGCAGGCCTATTACGAGCAGTACTTC; CDR3aa: CASSFGQAYYEQYF
v_gene: TRBV11-2; abundance: -; j_gene: TRBJ2-1; len: 13; d_gene: -; CDR3nt: TGTGCCAGCAGCTTTCCAGGGAGGAATGAGCAGTTCTTC; CDR3aa: CASSFPGRNEQFF
v_gene: TRBV11-3; abundance: -; j_gene: TRBJ2-1; len: 16; d_gene: -; CDR3nt: TGTGCCAGCAGCTTAGGGAGGGGGCTGCCCTACAATGAGCAGTTCTTC; CDR3aa: CASSLGRGLPYNEQFF
v_gene: TRBV7-2; abundance: -; j_gene: TRBJ2-7; len: 16; d_gene: TRBD2; CDR3nt: TGTGCCAGCAGCTTAGGACTAGCGGGAGGGCGGAACGAGCAGTACTTC; CDR3aa: CASSLGLAGGRNEQYF
v_gene: TRBV5-1; abundance: once; j_gene: TRBJ2-5; len: 14; d_gene: -; CDR3nt: TGCGCCAGCAGCTATACCGGGGGAGGAGAGACCCAGTACTTC; CDR3aa: CASSYTGGGETQYF
v_gene: TRBV1; abundance: once; j_gene: TRBJ1-1; len: 18; d_gene: -; CDR3nt: TGCACCAGCAGCCAGGTTCCCTCCTACAGGAAGGTGAACACTGAAGCTTTCTTT; CDR3aa: CTSSQVPSYRKVNTEAFF
v_gene: TRBV27; abundance: -; j_gene: TRBJ2-3; len: 15; d_gene: TRBD1; CDR3nt: TGTGCCAGCAGTCCACAGGGGGCGGTGGGTCGAACGCAGTATTTT; CDR3aa: CASSPQGAVGRTQYF
v_gene: TRBV7-2; abundance: -; j_gene: TRBJ2-3; len: 17; d_gene: TRBD2; CDR3nt: TGTGCCAGCAGCTTAGTGGCGGGAGGGGGGGGCACAGATACGCAGTATTTT; CDR3aa: CASSLVAGGGGTDTQYF
v_gene: TRBV5-6; abundance: -; j_gene: TRBJ2-4; len: 14; d_gene: -; CDR3nt: TGTGCCAGCAGCTTGAAAGTGAGCAAAAACATTCAGTACTTC; CDR3aa: CASSLKVSKNIQYF
v_gene: TRBV7-3; abundance: -; j_gene: TRBJ1-1; len: 14; d_gene: -; CDR3nt: TGTGCCAGCAGTCTTTTAGATTCGGACACTGAAGCTTTCTTT; CDR3aa: CASSLLDSDTEAFF
v_gene: TRBV28; abundance: -; j_gene: TRBJ2-7; len: 15; d_gene: -; CDR3nt: TGTGCCAGCAGTATAGCCGACAGGCCATCCTACGAGCAGTACTTC; CDR3aa: CASSIADRPSYEQYF
v_gene: TRBV6-5; abundance: -; j_gene: TRBJ2-2; len: 15; d_gene: TRBD1; CDR3nt: TGTGCCAGCAGCGGGACAGGGGTCGCCACCGGGGAGCTGTTTTTT; CDR3aa: CASSGTGVATGELFF
v_gene: TRBV11-2; abundance: -; j_gene: TRBJ2-7; len: 13; d_gene: -; CDR3nt: TGTGCCAGCAGCGGCTTAAGATCCTACGAGCAGTACTTC; CDR3aa: CASSGLRSYEQYF
v_gene: TRBV18; abundance: -; j_gene: TRBJ2-1; len: 16; d_gene: -; CDR3nt: TGTGCCAGCTCACCACCTAACAGCTTAGACTACAATGAGCAGTTCTTC; CDR3aa: CASSPPNSLDYNEQFF
v_gene: TRBV25-1; abundance: -; j_gene: TRBJ2-2; len: 15; d_gene: TRBD1; CDR3nt: TGTGCCAGCAGTGAGGACAGGGAGATTACCGGGGAGCTGTTTTTT; CDR3aa: CASSEDREITGELFF
v_gene: TRBV28; abundance: -; j_gene: TRBJ1-2; len: 15; d_gene: -; CDR3nt: TGTGCCAGCAGTCCCCCGCGGGGGCGCATAAGGGGCTACACCTTC; CDR3aa: CASSPPRGRIRGYTF
v_gene: TRBV28; abundance: -; j_gene: TRBJ1-2; len: 16; d_gene: -; CDR3nt: TGTGCCAGCAGTTGGTCCGGACAGACACCTAACTATGGCTACACCTTC; CDR3aa: CASSWSGQTPNYGYTF